This TCR beta chain was obtained from a study of shared T cell receptors in the human thymus. The protocol was immunoSEQ multiplex PCR, while the TCRdb copy is restricted to in-frame clones and leaves out a portion. This sample has a few hundred thousand clones, with roughly 94% found just once. Trimming cost V 0 bases and J 0 bases; bases outside gene matches: 11. This CDR3 has 20 amino acids. The V gene's germline CDR1 is SGHAT and CDR2 FQNNGV. The TCR comes from a human donor. The V call is TRBV11-2, the J call TRBJ2-1; 10 nucleotides align to TRBD2. Sequenced: thymocytes. DNA of the CDR3: TGTGCCAGCAGCTTAGATCGAAAGGTGGCTAGCGGGAGCTCCTACAATGAGCAGTTCTTC. It codes for CASSLDRKVASGSSYNEQFF.